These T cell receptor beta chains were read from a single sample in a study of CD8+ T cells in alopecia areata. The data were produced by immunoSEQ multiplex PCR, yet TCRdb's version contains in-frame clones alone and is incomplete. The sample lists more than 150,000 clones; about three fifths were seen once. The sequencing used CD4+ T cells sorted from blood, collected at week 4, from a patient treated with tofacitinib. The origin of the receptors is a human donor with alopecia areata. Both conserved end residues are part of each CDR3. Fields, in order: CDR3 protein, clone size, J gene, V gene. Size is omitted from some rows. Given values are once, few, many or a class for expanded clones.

CDR3aa: CASGVRPGNEQFF
abundance: few
j_gene: TRBJ2-1
v_gene: TRBV5-1

CDR3aa: CASSAGPWEAQHF
abundance: few
j_gene: TRBJ1-5
v_gene: TRBV7-9

CDR3aa: CASSFSQVANSPLHF
abundance: NA
j_gene: TRBJ1-6
v_gene: TRBV6-5

CDR3aa: CASSQDGTGAPTGELFF
abundance: NA
j_gene: TRBJ2-2
v_gene: TRBV4-1

CDR3aa: CASKGSKETQYF
abundance: NA
j_gene: TRBJ2-5
v_gene: TRBV5-6

CDR3aa: CASSGVGGYYGYTF
abundance: NA
j_gene: TRBJ1-2
v_gene: TRBV7-2

CDR3aa: CAWSPGANVLTF
abundance: few
j_gene: TRBJ2-6
v_gene: TRBV30

CDR3aa: CSALSPGVQPQHF
abundance: NA
j_gene: TRBJ1-5
v_gene: TRBV29-1

CDR3aa: CASSESSGGTDTQYF
abundance: NA
j_gene: TRBJ2-3
v_gene: TRBV2

CDR3aa: CASSSGTRSSYNSPLHF
abundance: NA
j_gene: TRBJ1-6
v_gene: TRBV28

CDR3aa: CSVKGGRGETQYF
abundance: few
j_gene: TRBJ2-5
v_gene: TRBV29-1

CDR3aa: CASSLAPISVMGTGYTF
abundance: NA
j_gene: TRBJ1-2
v_gene: TRBV27

CDR3aa: CSVERATEAFF
abundance: NA
j_gene: TRBJ1-1
v_gene: TRBV29-1

CDR3aa: CASSPNRGTGGANSNQPQHF
abundance: NA
j_gene: TRBJ1-5
v_gene: TRBV18

CDR3aa: CSVEGSRFEQYF
abundance: few
j_gene: TRBJ2-7
v_gene: TRBV29-1

CDR3aa: CASSPSTSYGYTF
abundance: NA
j_gene: TRBJ1-2
v_gene: TRBV9

CDR3aa: CASSPRRGVYTDTQYF
abundance: NA
j_gene: TRBJ2-3
v_gene: TRBV18

CDR3aa: CAWSTPGGILGTQYF
abundance: NA
j_gene: TRBJ2-5
v_gene: TRBV30

CDR3aa: CSVVEGGTNYGYTF
abundance: NA
j_gene: TRBJ1-2
v_gene: TRBV29-1

CDR3aa: CASSLPRRSRTEAFF
abundance: NA
j_gene: TRBJ1-1
v_gene: TRBV19

CDR3aa: CASSPLDSQETQYF
abundance: few
j_gene: TRBJ2-5
v_gene: TRBV18

CDR3aa: CASSQTPETQYF
abundance: NA
j_gene: TRBJ2-5
v_gene: TRBV27